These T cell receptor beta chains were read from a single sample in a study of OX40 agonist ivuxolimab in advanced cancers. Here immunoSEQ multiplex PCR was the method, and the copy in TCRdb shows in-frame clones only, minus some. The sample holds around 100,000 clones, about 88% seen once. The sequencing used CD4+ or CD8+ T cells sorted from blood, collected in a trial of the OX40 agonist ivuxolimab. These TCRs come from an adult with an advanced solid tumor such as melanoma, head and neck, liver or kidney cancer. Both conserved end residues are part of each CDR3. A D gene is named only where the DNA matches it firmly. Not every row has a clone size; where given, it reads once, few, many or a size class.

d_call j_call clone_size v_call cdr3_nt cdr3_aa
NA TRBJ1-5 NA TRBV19 TGTGCCAGTAGTATAGGATCGACACCCCAGCATTTT CASSIGSTPQHF
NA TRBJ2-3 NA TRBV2 TGTGCCAGCAGGGCGTTGTCCTCAGATACGCAGTATTTT CASRALSSDTQYF
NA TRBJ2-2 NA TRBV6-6 TGTGCCAGCAGGACAGGGAACACCGGGGAGCTGTTTTTT CASRTGNTGELFF
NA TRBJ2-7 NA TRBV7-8 TGTGCCAGCAGCTTAGCGGTGGGGGGCTCCTACGAGCAGTACTTC CASSLAVGGSYEQYF
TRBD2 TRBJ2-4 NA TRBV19 TGTGCCAGTAGTCACGGGACTAGCGGGAGGGTTTATCGAAACATTCAGTACTTC CASSHGTSGRVYRNIQYF
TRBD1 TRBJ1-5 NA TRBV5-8 TGTGCCAGCAGCTTGCGGGACAGGAGGCCGGGAGGGCCCCAGCATTTT CASSLRDRRPGGPQHF
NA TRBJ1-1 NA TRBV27 TGTGCCAGCAGTTTATTGGGGAGCACTGAAGCTTTCTTT CASSLLGSTEAFF
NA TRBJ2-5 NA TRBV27 TGTGCCAGCAGTTTTGGGATGGGCCTACAAGAGACCCAGTACTTC CASSFGMGLQETQYF
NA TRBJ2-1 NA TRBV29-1 TGCAGCGTTGTGAGGGCAACCTACAATGAGCAGTTCTTC CSVVRATYNEQFF
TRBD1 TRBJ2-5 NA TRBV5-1 TGCGCCAGCAGCTTGGGAAGACAGGGGGCCCTTCAAGAGACCCAGTACTTC CASSLGRQGALQETQYF
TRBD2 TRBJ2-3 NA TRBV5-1 TGCGCCAGCAGCTTGGCAGCGGGAGTCCCAGATACGCAGTATTTT CASSLAAGVPDTQYF
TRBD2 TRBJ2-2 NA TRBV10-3 TGTGCCATCAGCACTAGCGGGAGAAGTGGCGGGGAGCTGTTTTTT CAISTSGRSGGELFF
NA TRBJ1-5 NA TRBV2 TGTGCCAGCAGTGCCCCGGGACAACGTTTTGGGATCGGTCGATATCAGCCCCAGCATTTT CASSAPGQRFGIGRYQPQHF
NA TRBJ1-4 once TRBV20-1 TGCAGTGCTAATTTAGTGGGGAAACTGTTTTTT CSANLVGKLFF
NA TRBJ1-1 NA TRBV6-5 TGTGCCAGCAGTTACCTCAAGGGTTCTAGCGCTTTCTTT CASSYLKGSSAFF
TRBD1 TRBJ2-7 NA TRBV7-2 TGTGCCAGCAGCTTAGCGGGACAGGGAGCCTACGAGCAGTACTTC CASSLAGQGAYEQYF
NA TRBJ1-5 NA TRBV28 TGTGCCAGCATCCGCTCTTCCGGGACAAGGGGTGACCAGCCCCAGCATTTT CASIRSSGTRGDQPQHF
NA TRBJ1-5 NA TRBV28 TGTGCCAGCAGTTTAGGAGGGGATCAGCCCCAGCATTTT CASSLGGDQPQHF
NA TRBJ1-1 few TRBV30 TGTGCCTGGAGTCGAACGAACACTGAAGCTTTCTTT CAWSRTNTEAFF
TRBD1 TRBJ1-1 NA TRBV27 TGTGCCAGCAGTCCATGGACAGGGCAGCCGAGCACTGAAGCTTTCTTT CASSPWTGQPSTEAFF
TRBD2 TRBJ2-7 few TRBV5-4 TGTGCCAGCAGCTTGTCGACTAGCGGACCCTACGAGCAGTACTTC CASSLSTSGPYEQYF
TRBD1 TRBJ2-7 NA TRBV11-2 TGTGCCAGCAGCCCGGCCGCTAGGGACAGGGGTTTTGGCGAGCAGTACTTC CASSPAARDRGFGEQYF
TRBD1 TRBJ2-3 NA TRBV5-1 TGCGCCAGCAGCAGCGGACAGGGGGCGGGAACAGATACGCAGTATTTT CASSSGQGAGTDTQYF
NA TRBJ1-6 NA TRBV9 TGTGCCAGCAGGACGGGGTCCTATAATTCACCCCTCCACTTT CASRTGSYNSPLHF
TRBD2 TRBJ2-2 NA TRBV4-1 TGCGCCAGCAGCCAGCCTCCTCGACTAGCGGGGGGACGAAACACCGGGGAGCTGTTTTTT CASSQPPRLAGGRNTGELFF
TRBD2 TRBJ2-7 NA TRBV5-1 TGCGCCAGCAGCTGGGGGAGCGGGGGGTCGAAGTCCTACGAGCAGTACTTC CASSWGSGGSKSYEQYF
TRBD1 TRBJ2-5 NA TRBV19 TGTGCCAGTAGCTCCCGACAGGGACAGACCCAGTACTTC CASSSRQGQTQYF
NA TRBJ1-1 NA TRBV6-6 TGTGCCAGCAGAATCAGACAGGCTGGAACTGAAGCTTTCTTT CASRIRQAGTEAFF
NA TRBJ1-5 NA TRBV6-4 TGTGCCAGCAGTGAGTTGCTTTTGACGGCTAATCAGCCCCAGCATTTT CASSELLLTANQPQHF
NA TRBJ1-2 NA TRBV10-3 TGTGCCATCAGTGAGTCGGGGATCCCTTATGGCTACACCTTC CAISESGIPYGYTF
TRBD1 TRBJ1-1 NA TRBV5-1 TGCGCCAGCACACCGGGACAGCATATGAACACTGAAGCTTTCTTT CASTPGQHMNTEAFF
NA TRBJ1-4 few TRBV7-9 TGTGCCAGCAGCTCCGGGACATGGCTCGGAGAAAAACTGTTTTTT CASSSGTWLGEKLFF
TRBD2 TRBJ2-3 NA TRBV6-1 TGTGCCAGCAGTGAAGCGGCTAGCGGGGGCCCATCCACAGATACGCAGTATTTT CASSEAASGGPSTDTQYF
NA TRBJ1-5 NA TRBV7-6 TGTGCCAGCAGCTTAGAGGCCTCGGGGATGGGGTCCCAGCATTTT CASSLEASGMGSQHF
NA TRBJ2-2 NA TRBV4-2 TGTGCCAGCAGCCAATGGTCGGGACGGAACACCGGGGAGCTGTTTTTT CASSQWSGRNTGELFF
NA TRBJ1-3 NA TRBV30 TGTGCCTGGAGTGTCTCTGGGGGTGGAAACACCATATATTTT CAWSVSGGGNTIYF
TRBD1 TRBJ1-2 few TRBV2 TGTGCCAGCAGGGACAGGTGGCTTGATGGCTACACCTTC CASRDRWLDGYTF
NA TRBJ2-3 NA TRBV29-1 TGCAGCGTCTTGAATCCGGGGTCCACAGATACGCAGTATTTT CSVLNPGSTDTQYF
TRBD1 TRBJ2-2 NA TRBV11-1 TGTGCCAGCATTAAGGGGGCCTGGTCCGGGGAGCTGTTTTTT CASIKGAWSGELFF
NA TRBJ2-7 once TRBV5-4 TGTGCCAGCAGCTTGATAGGTGCTTCGGGCTACGAGCAGTACTTC CASSLIGASGYEQYF
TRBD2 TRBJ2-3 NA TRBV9 TGTGCCAGCAGCACACTAGCGGGAGGGATAGATACGCAGTATTTT CASSTLAGGIDTQYF
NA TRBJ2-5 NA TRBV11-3 TGTGCCAGCAGCTTAGAAGAAGAGACCCAGTACTTC CASSLEEETQYF
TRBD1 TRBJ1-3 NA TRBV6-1 TGTGCCAGCAGGGACCGGGACAGGGGGGACACCATATATTTT CASRDRDRGDTIYF
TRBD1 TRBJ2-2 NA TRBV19 TGTGCCAGTAGTCGGACAGGGATGATCTCGAACACCGGGGAGCTGTTTTTT CASSRTGMISNTGELFF
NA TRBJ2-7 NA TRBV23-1 TGCGCCAGCAGTCAACCTCGTAGCGGACATAGCTCCTACGAGCAGTACTTC CASSQPRSGHSSYEQYF
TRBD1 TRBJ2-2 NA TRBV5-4 TGTGCCAGCAGCTTGGGCAGGGGGCGTACCGGGGAGCTGTTTTTT CASSLGRGRTGELFF
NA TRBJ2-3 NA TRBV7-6 TGTGCCAGCAGCTTAGGTCGGGGAGATACGCAGTATTTT CASSLGRGDTQYF
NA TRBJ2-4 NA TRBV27 TGTGCCAGCAGTTTAGGGGCGGGGGCCCGCGAAGCCAAAAACATTCAGTACTTC CASSLGAGAREAKNIQYF